This T cell receptor beta chain was retrieved from a study of cytomegalovirus exposure and HLA in healthy donors. The CDR3 has 15 residues. The trim removed 5 bases at V and 4 bases at J, leaving 8 bases unmatched. CDR1 and CDR2 (germline): SEHNR, FQNEAQ (reference sequence). PCR used 60 Vbeta primers and 13 Jbeta primers. The table came from immunoSEQ multiplex PCR; TCRdb's copy has only in-frame clones and leaves some out. Here the sample spans 90,000 to 110,000 clones, 81% being singletons. The sequenced sample consisted of PBMCs. The source is a woman aged 25 to 45 in good health and CMV-seronegative. V and J are TRBV7-9 and TRBJ2-7, with 10 bases lining up with TRBD2. The CDR3 nucleotides are TGTGCCAGCAGCGTAATAGCGGGAGGAGATTACGAGCAGTACTTC. This sequence encodes CASSVIAGGDYEQYF. The variable domain in full, with the rest retrieved from reference TRBV7-9 and TRBJ2-7, is DTGVSQNPRHKITKRGQNVTFRCDPISEHNRLYWYRQTLGQGPEFLTYFQNEAQLEKSRLLSDRFSAERPKGSFSTLEIQRTEQGDSAMYLCASSVIAGGDYEQYFGPGTRLTVT.